This T cell receptor (beta chain) was observed in a study of blood T cell repertoires in COVID-19. Study as a whole: Samples taken during acute and convalescent COVID-19 were collected in the United States, Italy and Spain. PBMCs, B-cell-depleted T cells, or T cells provided the cDNA or gDNA that made up the material.

Original processing methods: Using reference gene primer amplification, nucleated cell counts were estimated. Generated by immunoSEQ multiplex PCR, the TCRdb table keeps only in-frame clones and is missing some. V and J calls and clone size come straight from that table; D and trimming were deduced from the DNA. The table records about 48,000 clones, approximately 90% of them present only once. Seattle patients were enrolled during active infection and followed longitudinally. Germline CDR1 reads MNHEY; CDR2 reads SVGAGI. The junction had 5 bases not matched to a gene; V was cut back by 6 bases and J by 5 bases. The CDR3 extends over 13 amino acids.

The specimen sequenced was peripheral blood. The TCR was taken from an elderly woman with COVID-19, enrolled during active disease. V and J are TRBV6-5 and TRBJ2-7, with 9 nucleotides matching TRBD2. CDR3 loop: CASRYGLANEQYF. The CDR3 DNA is TGTGCCAGCAGATACGGACTAGCGAACGAGCAGTACTTC.